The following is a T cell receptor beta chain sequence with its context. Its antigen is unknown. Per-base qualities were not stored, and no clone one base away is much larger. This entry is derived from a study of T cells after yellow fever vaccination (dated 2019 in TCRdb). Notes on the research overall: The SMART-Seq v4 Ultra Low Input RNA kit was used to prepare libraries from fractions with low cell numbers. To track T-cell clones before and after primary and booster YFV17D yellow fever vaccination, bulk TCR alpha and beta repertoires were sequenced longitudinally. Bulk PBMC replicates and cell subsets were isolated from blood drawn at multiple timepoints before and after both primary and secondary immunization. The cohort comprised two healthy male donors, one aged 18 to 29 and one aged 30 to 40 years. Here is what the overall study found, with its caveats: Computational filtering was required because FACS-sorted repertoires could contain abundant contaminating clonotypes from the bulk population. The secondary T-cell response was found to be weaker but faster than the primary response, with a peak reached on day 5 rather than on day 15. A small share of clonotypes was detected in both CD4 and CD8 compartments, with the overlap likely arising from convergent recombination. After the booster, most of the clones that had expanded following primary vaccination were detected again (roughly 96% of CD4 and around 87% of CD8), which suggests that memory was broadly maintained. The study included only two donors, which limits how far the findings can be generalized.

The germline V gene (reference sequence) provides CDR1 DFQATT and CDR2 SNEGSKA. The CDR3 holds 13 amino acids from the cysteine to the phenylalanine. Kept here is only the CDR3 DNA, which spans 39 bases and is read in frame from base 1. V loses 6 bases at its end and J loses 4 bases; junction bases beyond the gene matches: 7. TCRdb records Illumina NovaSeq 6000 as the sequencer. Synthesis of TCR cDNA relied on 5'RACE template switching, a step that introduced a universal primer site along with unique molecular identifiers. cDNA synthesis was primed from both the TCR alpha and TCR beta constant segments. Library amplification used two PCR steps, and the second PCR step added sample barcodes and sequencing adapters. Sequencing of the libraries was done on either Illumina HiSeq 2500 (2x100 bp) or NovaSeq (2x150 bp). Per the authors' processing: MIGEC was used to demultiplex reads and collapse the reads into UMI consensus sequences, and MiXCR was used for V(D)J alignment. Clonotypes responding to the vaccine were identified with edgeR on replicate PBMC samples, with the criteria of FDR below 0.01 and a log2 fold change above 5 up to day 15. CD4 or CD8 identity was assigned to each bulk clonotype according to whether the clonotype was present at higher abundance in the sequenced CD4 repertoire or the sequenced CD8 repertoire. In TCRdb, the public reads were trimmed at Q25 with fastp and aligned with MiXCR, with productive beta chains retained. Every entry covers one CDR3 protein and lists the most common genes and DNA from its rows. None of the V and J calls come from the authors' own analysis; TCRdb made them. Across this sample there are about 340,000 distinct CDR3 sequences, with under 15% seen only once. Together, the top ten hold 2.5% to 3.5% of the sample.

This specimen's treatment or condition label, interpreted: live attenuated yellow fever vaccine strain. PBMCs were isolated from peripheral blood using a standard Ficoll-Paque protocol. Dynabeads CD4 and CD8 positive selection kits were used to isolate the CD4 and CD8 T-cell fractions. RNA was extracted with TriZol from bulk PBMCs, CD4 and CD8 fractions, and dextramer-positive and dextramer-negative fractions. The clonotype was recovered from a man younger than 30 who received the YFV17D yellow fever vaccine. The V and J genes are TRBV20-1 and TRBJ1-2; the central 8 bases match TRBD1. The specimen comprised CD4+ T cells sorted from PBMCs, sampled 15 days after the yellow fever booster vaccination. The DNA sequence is TGCAGTGCACGCAACAGGGGGAGCTATGGCTACACCTTC. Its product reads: CSARNRGSYGYTF.